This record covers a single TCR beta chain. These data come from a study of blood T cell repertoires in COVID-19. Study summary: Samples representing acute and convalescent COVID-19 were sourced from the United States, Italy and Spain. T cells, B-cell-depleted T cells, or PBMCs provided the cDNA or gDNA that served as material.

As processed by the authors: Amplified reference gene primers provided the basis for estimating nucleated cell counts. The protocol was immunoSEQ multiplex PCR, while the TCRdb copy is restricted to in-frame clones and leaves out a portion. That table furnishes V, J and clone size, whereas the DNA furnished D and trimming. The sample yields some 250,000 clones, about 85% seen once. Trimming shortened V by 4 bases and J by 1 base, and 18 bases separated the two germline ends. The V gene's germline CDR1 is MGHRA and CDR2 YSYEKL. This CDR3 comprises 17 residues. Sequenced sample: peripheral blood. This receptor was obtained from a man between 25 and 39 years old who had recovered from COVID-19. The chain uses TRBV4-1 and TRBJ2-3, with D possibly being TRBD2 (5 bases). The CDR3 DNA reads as TGCGCCAGCAGCCGAGGGAGCCTGCGGGCCCGCACAGATACGCAGTATTTT. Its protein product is CASSRGSLRARTDTQYF.